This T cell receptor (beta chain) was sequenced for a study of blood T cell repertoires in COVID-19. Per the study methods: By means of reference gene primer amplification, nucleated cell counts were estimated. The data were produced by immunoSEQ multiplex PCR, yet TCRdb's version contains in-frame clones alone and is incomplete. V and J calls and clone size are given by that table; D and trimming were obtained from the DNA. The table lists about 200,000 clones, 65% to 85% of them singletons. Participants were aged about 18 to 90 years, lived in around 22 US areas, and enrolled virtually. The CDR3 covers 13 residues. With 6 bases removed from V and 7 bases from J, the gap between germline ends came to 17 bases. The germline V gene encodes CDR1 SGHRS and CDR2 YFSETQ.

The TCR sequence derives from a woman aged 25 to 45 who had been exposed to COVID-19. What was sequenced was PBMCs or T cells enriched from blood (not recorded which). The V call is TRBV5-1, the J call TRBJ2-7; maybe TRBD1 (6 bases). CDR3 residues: CASNEPGAEEQYF. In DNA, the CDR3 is TGCGCCAGCAACGAACCAGGGGCCGAGGAGCAGTACTTC.